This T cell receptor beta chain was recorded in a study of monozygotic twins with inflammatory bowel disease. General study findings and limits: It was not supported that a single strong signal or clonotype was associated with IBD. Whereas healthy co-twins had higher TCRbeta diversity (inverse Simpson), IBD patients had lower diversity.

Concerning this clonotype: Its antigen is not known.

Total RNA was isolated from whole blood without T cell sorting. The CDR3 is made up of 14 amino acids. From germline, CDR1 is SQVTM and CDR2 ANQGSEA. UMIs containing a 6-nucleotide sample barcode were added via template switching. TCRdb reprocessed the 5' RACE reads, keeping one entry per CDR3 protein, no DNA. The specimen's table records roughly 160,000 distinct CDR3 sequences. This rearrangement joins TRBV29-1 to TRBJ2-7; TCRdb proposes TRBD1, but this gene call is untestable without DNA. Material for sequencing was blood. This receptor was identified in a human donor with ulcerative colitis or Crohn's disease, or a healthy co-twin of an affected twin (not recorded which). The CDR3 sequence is CSVLYADTSYEQYF.